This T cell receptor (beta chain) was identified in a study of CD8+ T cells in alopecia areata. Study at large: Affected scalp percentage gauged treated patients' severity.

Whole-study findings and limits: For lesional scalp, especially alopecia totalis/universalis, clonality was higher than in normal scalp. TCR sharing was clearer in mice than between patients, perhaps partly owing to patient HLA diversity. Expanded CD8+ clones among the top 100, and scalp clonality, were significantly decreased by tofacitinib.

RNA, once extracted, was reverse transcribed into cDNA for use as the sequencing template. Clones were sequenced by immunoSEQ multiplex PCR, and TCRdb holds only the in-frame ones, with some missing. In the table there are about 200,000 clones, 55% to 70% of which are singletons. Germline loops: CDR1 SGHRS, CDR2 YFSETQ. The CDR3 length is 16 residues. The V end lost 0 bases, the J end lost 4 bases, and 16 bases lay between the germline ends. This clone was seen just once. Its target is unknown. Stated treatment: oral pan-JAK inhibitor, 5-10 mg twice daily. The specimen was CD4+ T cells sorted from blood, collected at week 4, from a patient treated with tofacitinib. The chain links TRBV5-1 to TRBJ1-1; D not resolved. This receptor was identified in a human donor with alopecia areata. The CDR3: CASSLVASGDGTEAFF. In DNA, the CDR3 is TGCGCCAGCAGCTTGGTGGCCTCGGGTGACGGCACTGAAGCTTTCTTT.